This TCR beta chain was observed in a study of T cell changes during pregnancy in multiple sclerosis. Using immunoSEQ multiplex PCR, the repertoire was profiled, and TCRdb retains in-frame clones only, with some absent. The sample lists 58,000 or so clones, 90% occurring once. This TCR came from a female donor in good health, enrolled as a control in a pregnancy study. Material: peripheral blood, obtained in the first trimester of pregnancy.

CDR3: CASIPRDRVHEQYF. The CDR3 region has the DNA TGTGCCAGCATTCCCCGGGACAGGGTTCACGAGCAGTACTTC. V is TRBV6-1 and J is TRBJ2-7, with 9 bases aligning to TRBD1. J was trimmed by 5 bases and V by 7 bases; bases with no gene match: 9. Germline CDR1 reads MNHNS; CDR2 reads SASEGT. The CDR3 extends over 14 amino acids.